Shown below are 21 T cell receptor beta chains from a single sample sequenced in a study of Graves' ophthalmopathy and Graves' hyperthyroidism. RNA transcripts were the source from which TCR beta CDR3 regions were amplified. RT-PCR with HTBI primers came first, then second-round multiplex PCR. TCRdb re-called the multiplex PCR reads through MiXCR, storing one row per CDR3 protein. The data show about 420,000 distinct CDR3 sequences, around 21% seen once. Material: peripheral blood. The receptors here all came from a woman aged 18 to 35 with stable Graves' hyperthyroidism.

V is TRBV7-2 and J is TRBJ1-2; D gene uncertain. Germline V lookup: CDR1 SGHTA, CDR2 FQGNSA. CDR3 length: 15 amino acids. Trimming stripped 7 bases from V and 0 bases from J, with 15 bases between. CDR3 loop: CASTPWVGPNYGYTF. For the CDR3, the DNA is TGTGCCAGCACCCCATGGGTCGGCCCTAACTATGGCTACACCTTC.

This clonotype was seen at least ten times. The CDR3 DNA reads as TGTGCCAGCAGCTTAGGACCGACGGCCTACGAGCAGTACTTC. Translated: CASSLGPTAYEQYF. This chain links TRBV7-2 with TRBJ2-7; D ambiguous. The V gene's germline CDR1 is SGHTA and CDR2 FQGNSA. Trimming took 1 base from V and 2 from J, leaving 9 bases between them. The CDR3 totals 14 residues.

This clonotype was observed at least ten times. The chain carries TRBV12-3 or TRBV12-4 and TRBJ1-5; no clear D. This CDR3 is 15 amino acids long. V was pared by 3 bases and J by 9 bases, with 18 bases between. CDR3 amino acids: CASSLSPLSRSPQHF. CDR3 DNA sequence: TGTGCCAGCAGTTTGTCCCCGCTCTCCCGATCGCCCCAGCATTTT.

This clonotype was counted at least ten times. This chain connects TRBV28 to TRBJ2-7; TRBD1 might be the D (6 bases). The germline gives CDR1 MDHEN, CDR2 SYDVKM. The CDR3 has 13 residues. V was clipped by 2 bases and J by 3 bases, with 8 bases between them. Here the CDR3 DNA reads TGTGCCAGCAGTTTACCGGGACACTACGAGCAGTACTTC. It codes for CASSLPGHYEQYF.

This chain uses TRBV4-1 with TRBJ2-7, with no clear D. In germline, CDR1 is MGHRA, CDR2 YSYEKL. CDR3 length: 13 amino acids. The V end was cut by 5 bases, the J end by 0 bases, with 8 bases between. The CDR3 loop is CASSGPYSYEQYF. CDR3 DNA sequence: TGCGCCAGCAGCGGGCCTTACTCCTACGAGCAGTACTTC.

This clonotype was counted only a few times. The chain carries TRBV6-5 and TRBJ2-7; TRBD1 matches at 9 bases. This CDR3 contains 16 residues. From germline, CDR1 is MNHEY and CDR2 SVGAGI. The ends lost 0 bases at V and 3 bases at J; junction bases unmatched: 6. CDR3 DNA sequence: TGTGCCAGCAGTTACTCGAGACAGGGGGTTGGCTACGAGCAGTACTTC. It is translated as CASSYSRQGVGYEQYF.

This rearrangement joins TRBV28 to TRBJ1-2, with no clear D. Germline V gene lookup returns CDR1 MDHEN and CDR2 SYDVKM. V dropped 2 bases and J dropped 0 bases, with 13 bases sitting between them. The CDR3 consists of 16 residues. CDR3 DNA: TGTGCCAGCAGTTTACGTGGGCAAACTGCTAACTATGGCTACACCTTC. Its protein product is CASSLRGQTANYGYTF.

This clonotype has just a few counts. The chain couples TRBV6-2 or TRBV6-3 to TRBJ1-1; no clear D gene. This CDR3 is built from 15 residues. The V end lost 0 bases, the J end lost 1 base, and 9 bases lay between the germline ends. In germline, CDR1 is MNHEY, CDR2 SVGEGT. The CDR3 sequence: CASSYSKVPNTEAFF. In nucleotides, the CDR3 is TGTGCCAGCAGTTACTCGAAGGTCCCGAACACTGAAGCTTTCTTT.

This clonotype was detected ten times or more. The chain carries TRBV11-2 and TRBJ1-3; the D gene is possibly TRBD1 (5 bases). The V end lost 2 bases, the J end lost 7 bases, and 12 bases lay between the germline ends. Per germline, CDR1 SGHAT and CDR2 FQNNGV. CDR3 length: 14 amino acids. Here the CDR3 DNA reads TGTGCCAGCAGCTTATTGGGGACCCAGAACACCATATATTTT. This sequence encodes CASSLLGTQNTIYF.

This clonotype was counted ten times or more. The rearrangement links TRBV10-3 to TRBJ2-7; possibly TRBD2 for D (6 bases). V was shortened by 2 bases and J by 2 bases, with 13 bases between the two germline ends. The CDR3 length is 15 residues. CDR1 and CDR2 (germline): ENHRY, SYGVKD. This CDR3 is CAISEPAGRTYEQYF. CDR3 nucleotide sequence: TGTGCCATCAGTGAGCCCGCGGGACGAACCTACGAGCAGTACTTC.

The DNA for the CDR3 is TGTGCCAGCAGTTCTTCAGGGCGTGAGAACACTGAAGCTTTCTTT. This encodes CASSSSGRENTEAFF. This sequence joins TRBV28 and TRBJ1-1; a weak D match, TRBD1 (5 bases). CDR1 and CDR2 (germline): MDHEN, SYDVKM. This CDR3 has 15 amino acids. V was cut by 4 bases and J by 1 base, with 13 bases left in between.

Many counts were recorded for this clonotype. The CDR3 loop reads CASSFEGLGNQPQHF. The CDR3, as DNA: TGTGCCAGCAGTTTCGAGGGGTTAGGTAATCAGCCCCAGCATTTT. The chain carries TRBV12-3 or TRBV12-4 and TRBJ1-5; perhaps TRBD1 as D (5 bases). Trimming shortened V by 3 bases and J by 4 bases, and 13 bases separated the two germline ends. CDR3 length equals 15 residues.

A remark on this clonotype: Possible read error: a much larger clone is one base away. This rearrangement joins TRBV30 to TRBJ2-2; D is perhaps TRBD2 (5 bases). The V gene's germline CDR1 is GTSNPN and CDR2 SVGIG (reference sequence). The CDR3 loop spans 14 amino acids. DNA for the CDR3: TGTGCCTGGGACGGACTCCCCAACACCGGGGAGCCGTTTTTT. The encoded protein is CAWDGLPNTGEPFF.

In its sample, this clonotype was seen many times. J is TRBJ2-7 and V is TRBV5-1; 8 bases align to TRBD2. The junction had 14 bases not matched to a gene; V was cut back by 0 bases and J by 3 bases. The CDR3 sequence is 18 residues long. The germline V gene has CDR1 SGHRS and CDR2 YFSETQ. The CDR3 nucleotides read TGCGCCAGCAGCTTGGGAGCGGGCGGGGGGCGAGCTTTCTACGAGCAGTACTTC. This sequence encodes CASSLGAGGGRAFYEQYF.

This clonotype has a count of ten or more. This chain links TRBV5-1 with TRBJ1-2; the D gene is possibly TRBD1 (5 bases). This CDR3 is 19 amino acids long. V lost 5 bases to trimming and J lost 5 bases, with 31 bases between them. Germline V CDR1 and CDR2: SGHRS, YFSETQ. This CDR3 reads CASSLEADRLRVGIYGYTF. As DNA, the CDR3 is TGCGCCAGCAGTCTTGAAGCGGACCGCCTCAGGGTGGGCATTTATGGCTACACCTTC.

This clonotype was found many times. The V and J genes are TRBV20-1 and TRBJ2-7, with D maybe TRBD1 (6 bases). Trimming cost V 3 bases and J 2 bases, with 17 bases left between them. CDR1 is DFQATT, CDR2 SNEGSKA, per germline (reference sequence). The CDR3 has 15 amino acids. The CDR3 here is CSASPEGVGAYEQYF. The CDR3 region has the DNA TGCAGTGCTAGCCCCGAGGGGGTTGGGGCCTACGAGCAGTACTTC.

This clonotype has just a few counts. V is TRBV14 and J is TRBJ1-1; D is undetermined. CDR3 length equals 15 residues. Germline V gene lookup returns CDR1 SGHDN and CDR2 FVKESK. Trimming took 4 bases from V and 0 from J, leaving 12 bases between them. The CDR3 DNA sequence: TGTGCCAGCAGCCCGATCTTTGGTATGAACACTGAAGCTTTCTTT. It codes for CASSPIFGMNTEAFF.

This clonotype has a count of ten or more. The chain links TRBV6-1 to TRBJ1-1; 7 bases agree with TRBD1. The CDR3 sequence is 16 residues long. The junction had 10 bases not matched to a gene; V was cut back by 4 bases and J by 2 bases. Germline CDR1 is MNHNS and CDR2 is SASEGT. CDR3 loop: CASSGPKGGLNTEAFF. The CDR3 nucleotides read TGTGCCAGCAGTGGCCCCAAAGGGGGCTTAAACACTGAAGCTTTCTTT.

This sequence joins TRBV18 and TRBJ2-7; TRBD1 might be the D (5 bases). The V gene lost 0 bases and the J gene lost 2 bases, with 11 bases spanning the gap. This CDR3 is built from 15 residues. The germline V gene has CDR1 KGHSH and CDR2 LQKENI. The DNA for the CDR3 is TGTGCCAGCTCACCACCGCAGGGATCTACCTACGAGCAGTACTTC. Translation: CASSPPQGSTYEQYF.

The chain recombines TRBV24-1 with TRBJ2-5, with 9 bases lining up with TRBD1. The CDR3 has 17 residues. V lost 4 bases and J lost 5; bases outside the gene matches: 13. Germline V CDR1 and CDR2: KGHDR, SFDVKD. CDR3 residues: CATSETDRGVTVETQYF. The CDR3 DNA is TGTGCCACCAGTGAAACTGACAGGGGGGTAACGGTGGAGACCCAGTACTTC.

This clonotype was found many times. The chain links TRBV14 to TRBJ1-2; the D gene is possibly TRBD1 (5 bases). CDR3 length equals 14 residues. V lost 1 base and J 4 bases, leaving 10 bases between the germline ends. Germline V CDR1 and CDR2: SGHDN, FVKESK. For the CDR3, the DNA is TGTGCCAGCAGCCAAGTCAAGGGGTCCTATGGCTACACCTTC. Protein sequence: CASSQVKGSYGYTF.